The 10 T cell receptor beta chains listed next were all sequenced from one sample in a study of cytomegalovirus exposure and HLA in healthy donors. PCR employed 60 Vbeta and 13 Jbeta primers. Generated by immunoSEQ multiplex PCR, the TCRdb table keeps only in-frame clones and is missing some. The sample shows around 200,000 clones, about four fifths of them seen only once. Sequencing was carried out using PBMCs. The receptor source for this set is a man aged 50 or older in good health and CMV-seronegative.

Concerning this clone: The identical CDR3 is also encoded by other nucleotide sequences in the sample. This sequence joins TRBV12-5 and TRBJ2-6; the D gene is possibly TRBD1 (5 bases). The CDR3 has 16 residues. The germline V gene has CDR1 LGHNT and CDR2 FRNRAP. Between the trimmed V and J ends, which lost 1 base and 3 bases, there was a span of 10 bases. CDR3 sequence: CASGLARVNGANVLTF. The DNA for the CDR3 is TGTGCTAGTGGTTTGGCCAGGGTAAATGGGGCCAACGTCCTGACTTTC. Full variable domain (rest looked up from reference TRBV12-5 and TRBJ2-6): DARVTQTPRHKVTEMGQEVTMRCQPILGHNTVFWYRQTMMQGLELLAYFRNRAPLDDSGMPKDRFSAEMPDATLATLKIQPSEPRDSAVYFCASGLARVNGANVLTFGAGSRLTVL.

V is TRBV7-8 and J is TRBJ1-1; a weak D match, TRBD1 (6 bases). This CDR3 region has 14 residues. Deletions cut 4 bases from V and 0 bases from J, with 9 bases between. Germline V gene data show CDR1 as SGHVS and CDR2 as FQNEAQ. This CDR3 reads CASSSQGLNTEAFF. As DNA, the CDR3 is TGTGCCAGCAGCTCTCAGGGGCTGAACACTGAAGCTTTCTTT.

The rearrangement links TRBV19 to TRBJ2-3; 8 bases are a match to TRBD1. Trimming removed 6 bases from V and 2 bases from J; junction bases left unmatched: 4. The CDR3 is 14 amino acids. CDR1 LNHDA and CDR2 SQIVND come from the germline V gene (reference sequence). CDR3 nucleotides: TGTGCCAGTAGGGGACAGGCAATCACAGATACGCAGTATTTT. Protein product: CASRGQAITDTQYF. The variable domain in full, with the rest retrieved from reference TRBV19 and TRBJ2-3, is DGGITQSPKYLFRKEGQNVTLSCEQNLNHDAMYWYRQDPGQGLRLIYYSQIVNDFQKGDIAEGYSVSREKKESFPLTVTSAQKNPTAFYLCASRGQAITDTQYFGPGTRLTVL.

The chain recombines TRBV5-6 with TRBJ1-2, with D hard to call. V was cut by 5 bases and J by 9 bases, with 11 bases left in between. The germline V gene encodes CDR1 SGHDT and CDR2 YYEEEE. The CDR3 is 11 amino acids. The CDR3 here is CASRSFSSYTF. The CDR3 region has the DNA TGTGCCAGCAGATCTTTTTCTAGCTACACCTTC. The entire variable domain, with the rest obtained from reference TRBV5-6 and TRBJ1-2, is as follows: DAGVTQSPTHLIKTRGQQVTLRCSPKSGHDTVSWYQQALGQGPQFIFQYYEEEERQRGNFPDRFSGHQFPNYSSELNVNALLLGDSALYLCASRSFSSYTFGSGTRLTVV.

This clone was detected only once. This sequence joins TRBV7-3 and TRBJ2-1; perhaps TRBD2 as D (6 bases). Germline lookup yields CDR1 SGHTA and CDR2 FQGTGA. The V end was cut by 3 bases, the J end by 3 bases, with 15 bases between. CDR3 length: 16 residues. The DNA for the CDR3 is TGTGCCAGCAGCTTGGGTGCAGGGAGGAACTACAATGAGCAGTTCTTC. This codes for CASSLGAGRNYNEQFF.

V and J are TRBV5-4 and TRBJ1-1; 10 nucleotides line up with TRBD1. Germline values: CDR1 SGHNT, CDR2 YYREEE (reference sequence). V dropped 2 bases and J dropped 4; count of bases not matched to a gene: 2. The CDR3 contains 14 residues. The CDR3, as DNA: TGTGCCAGCAGCTTCGACAGGGGGCCCACTGAAGCTTTCTTT. Translation: CASSFDRGPTEAFF.

The chain carries TRBV5-5 and TRBJ2-7; tentative D call: TRBD2 (5 bases). Per the germline V gene, CDR1 is SGHKS and CDR2 is YYEKEE (reference sequence). V lost 0 bases to trimming and J lost 5 bases, with 12 bases between them. The CDR3 is 14 residues long. For the CDR3, the DNA is TGTGCCAGCAGCTTGGAGGAGGAACCGAACGAGCAGTACTTC. Translating it yields CASSLEEEPNEQYF.

The chain couples TRBV7-2 to TRBJ2-3; TRBD1 might be the D (6 bases). V lost 7 bases, J lost 5 bases, and 16 bases lay in between. The germline V gene encodes CDR1 SGHTA and CDR2 FQGNSA. CDR3 length: 14 amino acids. Here the CDR3 reads CASTFDRFGDTQYF. CDR3 coding DNA: TGTGCCAGCACTTTCGACAGGTTTGGAGATACGCAGTATTTT. Full variable domain (remainder filled in from reference TRBV7-2 and TRBJ2-3): GAGVSQSPSNKVTEKGKDVELRCDPISGHTALYWYRQSLGQGLEFLIYFQGNSAPDKSGLPSDRFSAERTGGSVSTLTIQRTQQEDSAVYLCASTFDRFGDTQYFGPGTRLTVL.

The genes are TRBV2 and TRBJ2-5, with D hard to call. The tail of the sequence fits TRBJ2-7 better, so the J call may be wrong. The CDR3 runs to 14 residues. CDR1 SNHLY and CDR2 FYNNEI come from the germline V gene. CDR3 sequence (DNA): TGTGCCAGCAGTGACTCCTTTAGCTCCTACGAGCAGTACTTC. This sequence encodes CASSDSFSSYEQYF.

The J gene is TRBJ1-5, the V gene TRBV7-9; the D is unclear. The CDR3 loop spans 13 amino acids. V lost 5 bases to trimming and J lost 4 bases, with 9 bases between them. Germline V gives CDR1 SEHNR, CDR2 FQNEAQ (reference sequence). The CDR3: CASSQTLNQPQHF. CDR3 sequence (DNA): TGTGCCAGCAGCCAAACCCTAAATCAGCCCCAGCATTTT.